These 22 T cell receptor beta chains came from one sample sequenced in a study of T cell changes during pregnancy in multiple sclerosis. Sequencing was performed with immunoSEQ multiplex PCR; in TCRdb, only in-frame clones are kept and a portion is missing. The sample has about 51,000 clones; roughly 92% are singletons. The sample consisted of CD4+ T cells from peripheral blood mononuclear cells, taken in the third trimester of pregnancy. The origin of the receptors is a female donor with multiple sclerosis, enrolled in a pregnancy study.

V usage is TRBV28 and J usage is TRBJ1-5; 11 positions match TRBD1. The trim removed 5 bases at V and 7 bases at J, leaving 7 bases unmatched. There are 15 residues in the CDR3. The germline V gene encodes CDR1 MDHEN and CDR2 SYDVKM. Here the CDR3 DNA reads TGTGCCAGCAGTGTAACGGGACAGGGGGTGCAGCCCCAGCATTTT. It specifies CASSVTGQGVQPQHF.

This clone was observed a handful of times. This sequence joins TRBV10-3 and TRBJ1-1, with TRBD1 matching 7 bases. J was trimmed by 5 bases and V by 8 bases; bases with no gene match: 5. Per germline, CDR1 ENHRY and CDR2 SYGVKD. CDR3 size: 12 residues. The CDR3 DNA reads TGTGCCATCGATCAGGGGGGAACTGAAGCTTTCTTT. Translation gives CAIDQGGTEAFF.

The chain has TRBV6-6 and TRBJ1-5; the match to TRBD1 covers 9 bases. Germline V gene data show CDR1 as MNHNY and CDR2 as SVGAGI (reference sequence). J was trimmed by 1 base and V by 4 bases; bases with no gene match: 2. CDR3 length: 15 amino acids. As DNA, the CDR3 is TGTGCCAGCAGTTGGACAGGGGCCAGCAATCAGCCCCAGCATTTT. Encoded protein: CASSWTGASNQPQHF.

The genes are TRBV2 and TRBJ2-3; D is perhaps TRBD2 (6 bases). This CDR3 spans 13 amino acids. V dropped 7 bases and J dropped 2 bases, with 10 bases sitting between them. The V gene's germline CDR1 is SNHLY and CDR2 FYNNEI. The CDR3, as DNA: TGTGCCAGCACCGGGGGTAACACAGATACGCAGTATTTT. Amino acid sequence: CASTGGNTDTQYF. Using reference TRBV2 and TRBJ2-3 for the parts outside the CDR3, the full variable domain is EPEVTQTPSHQVTQMGQEVILRCVPISNHLYFYWYRQILGQKVEFLVSFYNNEISEKSEIFDDQFSVERPDGSNFTLKIRSTKLEDSAMYFCASTGGNTDTQYFGPGTRLTVL.

The rearrangement uses TRBV9 and TRBJ2-2, with TRBD2 identical over 8 bases. This CDR3 comprises 16 residues. Germline lookup yields CDR1 SGDLS and CDR2 YYNGEE. V lost 1 base and J lost 0; bases outside the gene matches: 2. The CDR3 DNA follows: TGTGCCAGCAGCGTACGACTAGCGTCGAACACCGGGGAGCTGTTTTTT. This codes for CASSVRLASNTGELFF.

The chain joins TRBV19 to TRBJ1-1; 10 bases match TRBD1. The CDR3 is 15 residues long. V shed 5 bases, J shed 5 bases, and the junction held 8 bases outside the gene matches. The germline CDR1 and CDR2 sequences are LNHDA and SQIVND (reference sequence). CDR3 bases: TGTGCCAGTAGTCCACCGACAGGGGGCCGAACTGAAGCTTTCTTT. It translates to CASSPPTGGRTEAFF.

The chain joins TRBV6-5 to TRBJ2-6, with D unclear. Germline V gives CDR1 MNHEY, CDR2 SVGAGI. CDR3 length equals 14 residues. Deletions cut 6 bases from V and 0 bases from J, with 6 bases between. CDR3: CASRALSGANVLTF. The CDR3 coding sequence is TGTGCCAGCAGGGCCCTCTCTGGGGCCAACGTCCTGACTTTC.

The chain combines TRBV2 with TRBJ1-5; D might be TRBD1 (5 bases). V dropped 6 bases and J dropped 4 bases, with 16 bases sitting between them. The CDR3 spans 15 residues. CDR1 is SNHLY, CDR2 FYNNEI, per germline. CDR3 in amino acids: CASRARGAGNQPQHF. Written as DNA, the CDR3 is TGTGCCAGCAGGGCCCGCGGGGCGGGGAATCAGCCCCAGCATTTT.

The rearrangement joins TRBV18 to TRBJ2-3; TRBD2 is a possible D gene (5 bases). The V and J ends lost 0 bases and 7 bases respectively, with 8 bases between them. This CDR3 comprises 13 residues. Germline V gives CDR1 KGHSH, CDR2 LQKENI. CDR3 sequence: CASSPPTGNTQYF. The CDR3 coding sequence is TGTGCCAGCTCACCACCGACGGGAAATACGCAGTATTTT.

V is TRBV6-6 and J is TRBJ2-7; D unclear. CDR1 is MNHNY and CDR2 is SVGAGI in the germline V gene (reference sequence). This CDR3 has 13 amino acids. Trimming removed 5 bases from V and 1 base from J, with 9 bases in between. The DNA of the CDR3 is TGTGCCAGCAGTCGAGGAGTTTCCTACGAGCAGTACTTC. Translation: CASSRGVSYEQYF.

The rearrangement links TRBV5-1 to TRBJ1-4; no reliable D call. This CDR3 is built from 15 residues. CDR1 SGHRS and CDR2 YFSETQ come from the germline V gene. V was cut by 3 bases and J by 5 bases, with 14 bases left in between. The CDR3 bases are TGCGCCAGCAGCTCGCGTCCCAGGCCCAATGAAAAACTGTTTTTT. Its translation is CASSSRPRPNEKLFF.

V is TRBV7-8 and J is TRBJ1-6, with 7 bases fitting TRBD1. This CDR3 is built from 19 residues. Germline V gene data show CDR1 as SGHVS and CDR2 as FQNEAQ. The V and J ends lost 2 bases and 6 bases, in that order; junction bases with no gene match: 16. The CDR3 DNA is TGTGCCAGCAGCTTAACGCCGGGACAGTCCCGTAACTTTAATTCACCCCTCCACTTT. Translating gives CASSLTPGQSRNFNSPLHF.

This clone was recorded once. This chain links TRBV25-1 with TRBJ2-3, with TRBD2 as a possible D gene (6 bases). This CDR3 region has 15 residues. Germline CDR1 and CDR2: MGHDK and SYGVNS. Trimming stripped 1 base from V and 2 bases from J, with 10 bases between. CDR3 coding DNA: TGTGCCAGCAGTGAATCATGGGGGGTCACAGATACGCAGTATTTT. Amino acids: CASSESWGVTDTQYF.

Notes on this clone: The identical CDR3 is also encoded by other nucleotide sequences in the sample. The V and J genes are TRBV5-4 and TRBJ2-7; D might be TRBD2 (5 bases). The V gene lost 0 bases and the J gene lost 1 base, with 8 bases spanning the gap. Germline CDR1 reads SGHNT; CDR2 reads YYREEE (reference sequence). The CDR3 runs to 14 residues. CDR3 sequence: CASSLDRGSYEQYF. The CDR3 coding sequence is TGTGCCAGCAGCTTGGATCGGGGTTCCTACGAGCAGTACTTC.

The chain carries TRBV11-3 and TRBJ2-2, with 10 nucleotides matching TRBD2. The CDR3 consists of 16 residues. V shed 2 bases and J 0 bases; nucleotides not matched to a gene: 0. Germline CDR1 and CDR2: SGHNT and YENEEA. The CDR3 nucleotides are TGTGCCAGCAGCTTAACTAGCGGGGCGAACACCGGGGAGCTGTTTTTT. It codes for CASSLTSGANTGELFF.

The V call is TRBV5-1, the J call TRBJ2-3, with 9 bases fitting TRBD2. V was pared by 3 bases and J by 5 bases, with 7 bases of the junction left unmatched. Germline V gene sequence: CDR1 SGHRS, CDR2 YFSETQ. The CDR3 is made up of 15 amino acids. CDR3 in DNA: TGCGCCAGCAGCTCCGCAAATAGCGGGAGAGATACGCAGTATTTT. Its protein is CASSSANSGRDTQYF.

The chain recombines TRBV5-6 with TRBJ2-7; 9 positions agree with TRBD1. J gave up 1 base and V 2 bases, and 4 bases lay outside the gene matches. The CDR3 covers 15 residues. From germline, CDR1 is SGHDT and CDR2 YYEEEE. The CDR3 sequence: CASSLIDRGSYEQYF. DNA of the CDR3: TGTGCCAGCAGCTTAATTGACAGGGGGTCCTACGAGCAGTACTTC.

The chain combines TRBV21-1 with TRBJ2-7; the table's TRBD2 call for D was not verified on the DNA. TRBV21-1 is recorded as a pseudogene. The CDR3 has 14 amino acids. CDR3 coding DNA: TGTGCCAGCAGGGCCGGGGAGCCCACCTACGAGCAGTACTTC. Protein product: CASRAGEPTYEQYF.

The genes are TRBV5-6 and TRBJ1-4, with D possibly TRBD1 on 5 matching bases. V lost 0 bases and J 3 bases, leaving 12 bases between the germline ends. The CDR3 contains 16 residues. In germline, CDR1 is SGHDT, CDR2 YYEEEE. The CDR3 DNA reads as TGTGCCAGCAGCTTGGGGCCCAGGGTATCTAATGAAAAACTGTTTTTT. It yields the protein CASSLGPRVSNEKLFF.

CDR3 sequence: CASSPFPCGTYNEQFF. The CDR3 nucleotides read TGTGCCAGCAGCCCTTTTCCTTGCGGAACCTACAATGAGCAGTTCTTC. The V and J genes are TRBV7-2 and TRBJ2-1; no definite D call. The germline V gene encodes CDR1 SGHTA and CDR2 FQGNSA. Trimming stripped 5 bases from V and 2 bases from J, with 16 bases between. This CDR3 spans 16 amino acids.

This clone has only one observation. This chain uses TRBV19 with TRBJ2-1; TRBD2 agrees at 9 bases. The ends lost 6 bases at V and 10 bases at J; junction bases unmatched: 7. Germline V gene data show CDR1 as LNHDA and CDR2 as SQIVND (reference sequence). This CDR3 contains 13 residues. CDR3 protein: CASSFLTSGEQFF. The CDR3 DNA sequence: TGTGCCAGTAGCTTCCTGACTAGCGGCGAGCAGTTCTTC.

This clone appeared a single time. The V call is TRBV6-4, the J call TRBJ2-3, with TRBD2 as a possible D gene (5 bases). Germline loops: CDR1 MRHNA, CDR2 SNTAGT. The CDR3 loop spans 14 amino acids. Between the trimmed V and J ends, which lost 2 bases and 6 bases, there was a span of 12 bases. This CDR3 reads CASSDEGEADTQYF. CDR3 DNA: TGTGCCAGCAGTGACGAGGGAGAGGCGGATACGCAGTATTTT.